Given below is one TCR beta chain in context. The target antigen is unknown. Unrecorded immune exposures were likely, despite nominal health at sampling. V gave up 6 bases and J gave up 8 bases, with 7 bases separating them. Looked up from germline, CDR1 is MNHEY and CDR2 is SVGAGI. The length of the CDR3 is 11 residues. The PCR made use of 60 Vbeta and 13 Jbeta primers. Assay: immunoSEQ multiplex PCR; the TCRdb copy retains only in-frame clones and omits some. The table records roughly 150,000 clones, approximately 82% of them present only once. The data were taken from a study of cytomegalovirus exposure and HLA in healthy donors. Background on the study: Genotyping showed less than 85% of roughly 400 donors falling in the Caucasian-associated ancestry cluster.

Study-level points and caveats: Most likely, a cluster of highly shared sequence variants arose as a sequencing artifact. A prior analysis recorded that most TCR beta V segments were productive about 87% or about 30% of the time.

The chain recombines TRBV6-5 with TRBJ2-2; no clear D gene. This TCR derives from a man aged 18 to 29 in good health and CMV-seropositive. Sample: PBMCs. The CDR3 here is CASSQRGELFF. The CDR3 DNA reads as TGTGCCAGCAGCCAGAGGGGGGAGCTGTTTTTT.